This T cell receptor beta chain was obtained from a study of blood T cells in healthy people across ages. Overall study findings and caveats: Researchers said unsorted PBMCs prevented a conclusive naive versus antigen-experienced comparison. The recorded TCR beta diversity per million T cells decreased in a roughly linear manner with age.

For the second PCR, which ran for about 6 to 11 cycles, a sample-barcoded 5' primer and a J-beta primer mix were used. Each sample provided no less than 2.5 million CDR3-containing paired-end reads. TCRdb reanalysed the 5' RACE reads using MiXCR and keeps one entry per CDR3 protein. This table has about 930,000 distinct CDR3 sequences, 29% appearing once. This clonotype was observed a few times. Its cognate antigen is unknown. This sample was also put to use in a study of T cells of mothers and their children.

Specimen: blood. The TCR originated in a woman between 40 and 50 years old in good health.

CDR3 DNA sequence: TGTGCCAGCAGTGAAACAGGGGGAAACTATGGCTACACCTTC. Amino acids: CASSETGGNYGYTF. The chain joins TRBV6-4 to TRBJ1-2, with TRBD1 matching over 8 bases. The CDR3 has 14 amino acids. Germline CDR1 and CDR2: MRHNA and SNTAGT. V shed 3 bases, J shed 2 bases, and the junction held 2 bases outside the gene matches.